What follows are 10 T cell receptor beta chains derived from one specimen sequenced in a study of T cell responses to AZD1222 COVID-19 vaccine. TCRdb's copy holds only in-frame clones and misses some; the assay was immunoSEQ multiplex PCR. This table holds about 120,000 clones, approximately 85% found once. This material consisted of peripheral blood, taken on day 0 of MenACWY control vaccination. These receptors originate from an adult in good health.

The chain has TRBV11-2 and TRBJ2-2; D remains ambiguous. CDR3 length equals 12 residues. The germline gives CDR1 SGHAT, CDR2 FQNNGV. Trimming took 5 bases from V and 7 from J, leaving 8 bases between them. CDR3 amino acids: CASSPTFGELFF. The CDR3 nucleotides read TGTGCCAGCAGCCCCACTTTCGGGGAGCTGTTTTTT.

Here the CDR3 DNA reads TGTGCCAGCAGCCGGGGGGCGGCGGGCCTGTACCAAGAGACCCAGTACTTC. Encoded protein: CASSRGAAGLYQETQYF. The genes are TRBV4-2 and TRBJ2-5; D assignment may be TRBD1 or TRBD2 (6 bases each). Trimming pared 4 bases from V and 0 bases from J, leaving 18 bases between. The CDR3 sequence is 17 residues long. The germline CDR1 and CDR2 sequences are LGHNA and YNFKEQ.

The rearrangement joins TRBV7-8 to TRBJ2-3, with 8 bases lining up with TRBD2. The CDR3 extends over 17 amino acids. Germline CDR1 reads SGHVS; CDR2 reads FQNEAQ. The ends lost 5 bases at V and 0 bases at J; junction bases unmatched: 10. The CDR3: CASSLRTGGLSTDTQYF. The DNA of the CDR3 is TGTGCCAGCAGCCTAAGGACGGGAGGGCTTAGCACAGATACGCAGTATTTT.

The V and J genes are TRBV7-2 and TRBJ2-7; 9 bases align to TRBD1. Germline values: CDR1 SGHTA, CDR2 FQGNSA. J was trimmed by 5 bases and V by 5 bases; bases with no gene match: 10. CDR3 length: 15 amino acids. CDR3 sequence reads: CASSGSGTGFHEQYF. Written as DNA, the CDR3 is TGTGCCAGCAGCGGCTCGGGGACAGGGTTCCACGAGCAGTACTTC.

The V call is TRBV7-9, the J call TRBJ1-3; 7 bases match TRBD1. The germline CDR1 and CDR2 sequences are SEHNR and FQNEAQ (reference sequence). The CDR3 is made up of 18 amino acids. With V trimmed by 3 bases and J by 0 bases, 11 bases remained unmatched. The CDR3 is CASSLVGHRDSSGNTIYF. DNA of the CDR3: TGTGCCAGCAGCTTGGTAGGGCACCGGGACAGCTCTGGAAACACCATATATTTT.

The V and J genes are TRBV10-2 and TRBJ2-2, with 9 bases that match TRBD1. V was clipped by 6 bases and J by 4 bases; unmatched bases: 6. Germline V gene sequence: CDR1 WSHSY, CDR2 SAAADI. This CDR3 contains 15 residues. CDR3 amino acids: CASRQGQGRTGELFF. Written as DNA, the CDR3 is TGCGCCAGCAGACAAGGACAGGGGCGCACCGGGGAGCTGTTTTTT.

This clone was recorded a few times. CDR3 residues: CASSQDGGVQYF. CDR3 coding DNA: TGCGCCAGCAGCCAAGATGGGGGCGTGCAGTACTTC. The chain is built from TRBV4-1 and TRBJ2-7; tentatively, D is TRBD1 (6 bases). The germline V gene has CDR1 MGHRA and CDR2 YSYEKL. The CDR3 loop spans 12 amino acids. V lost 0 bases and J lost 9, with 9 bases in between.

This chain connects TRBV7-8 to TRBJ1-3, with 7 bases fitting TRBD1. Germline trimming cut 5 bases from V and 4 bases from J; bases unmatched to any gene: 11. Per germline, CDR1 SGHVS and CDR2 FQNEAQ. The CDR3 covers 16 residues. The CDR3 sequence: CASSPGTANAGNTIYF. In DNA, the CDR3 is TGTGCCAGCAGCCCCGGGACAGCCAATGCCGGAAACACCATATATTTT.

The chain links TRBV7-3 to TRBJ1-1; 8 positions match TRBD1. The CDR3 has 14 residues. From germline, CDR1 is SGHTA and CDR2 FQGTGA. V lost 3 bases, J lost 4 bases, and 4 bases stayed unmatched. Here the CDR3 reads CASSFQGAGTEAFF. As DNA, the CDR3 is TGTGCCAGCAGCTTCCAGGGGGCGGGCACTGAAGCTTTCTTT.

The chain carries TRBV2 and TRBJ1-5; D perhaps matches TRBD1 (5 bases). This CDR3 is 14 amino acids long. Germline CDR1 is SNHLY and CDR2 is FYNNEI. Between the trimmed V and J ends, which lost 8 bases and 2 bases, there was a span of 13 bases. The CDR3 here is CASQLWGGNQPQHF. The DNA of the CDR3 is TGTGCCAGCCAGCTCTGGGGCGGCAATCAGCCCCAGCATTTT.